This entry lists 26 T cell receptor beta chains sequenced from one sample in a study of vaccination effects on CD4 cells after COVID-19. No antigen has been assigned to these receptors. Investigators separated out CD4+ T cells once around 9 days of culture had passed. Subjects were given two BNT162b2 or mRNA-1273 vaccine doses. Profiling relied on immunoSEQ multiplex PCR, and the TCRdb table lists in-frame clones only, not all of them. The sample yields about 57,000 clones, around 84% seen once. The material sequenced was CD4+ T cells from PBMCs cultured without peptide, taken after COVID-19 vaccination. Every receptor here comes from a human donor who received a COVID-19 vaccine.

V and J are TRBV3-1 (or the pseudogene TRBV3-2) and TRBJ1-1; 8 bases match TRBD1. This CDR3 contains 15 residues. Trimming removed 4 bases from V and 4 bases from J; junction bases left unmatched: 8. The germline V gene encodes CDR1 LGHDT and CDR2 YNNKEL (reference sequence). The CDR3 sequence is CASSPRSGQGTEAFF. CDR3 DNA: TGTGCCAGCAGCCCTAGAAGTGGACAGGGCACTGAAGCTTTCTTT.

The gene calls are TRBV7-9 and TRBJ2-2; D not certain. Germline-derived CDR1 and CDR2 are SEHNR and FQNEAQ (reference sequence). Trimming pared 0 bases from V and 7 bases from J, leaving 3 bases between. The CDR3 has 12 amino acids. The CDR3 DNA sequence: TGTGCCAGCAGCTTAGCCGGCGGGGAGCTGTTTTTT. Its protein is CASSLAGGELFF.

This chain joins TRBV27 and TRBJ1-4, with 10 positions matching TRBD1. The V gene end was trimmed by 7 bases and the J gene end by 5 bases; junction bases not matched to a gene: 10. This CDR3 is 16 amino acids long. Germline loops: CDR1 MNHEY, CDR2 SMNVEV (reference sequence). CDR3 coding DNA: TGTGCCAGCACCCACTCCCTGACAGGGGGCAATGAAAAACTGTTTTTT. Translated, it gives CASTHSLTGGNEKLFF.

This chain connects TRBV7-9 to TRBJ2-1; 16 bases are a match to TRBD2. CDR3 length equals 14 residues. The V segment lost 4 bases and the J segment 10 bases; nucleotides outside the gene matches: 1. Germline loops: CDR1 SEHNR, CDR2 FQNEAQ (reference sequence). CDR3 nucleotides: TGTGCCAGCAGCTGGGGACTAGCGGGGGGGGAGCAGTTCTTC. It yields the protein CASSWGLAGGEQFF.

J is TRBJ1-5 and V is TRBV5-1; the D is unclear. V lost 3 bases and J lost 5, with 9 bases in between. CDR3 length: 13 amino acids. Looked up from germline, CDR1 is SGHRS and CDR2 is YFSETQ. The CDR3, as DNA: TGCGCCAGCAGCTCCGATCGGGATCAGCCCCAGCATTTT. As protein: CASSSDRDQPQHF.

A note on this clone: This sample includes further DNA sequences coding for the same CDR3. The CDR3, as DNA: TGTGCCAGCTCACCGGGGCAGGACACTGAAGCTTTCTTT. Encoded protein: CASSPGQDTEAFF. V gene TRBV18 combines with J gene TRBJ1-1, with D perhaps TRBD1 (5 bases). The V gene lost 3 bases and the J gene lost 3 bases, with 8 bases spanning the gap. The length of the CDR3 is 13 residues. The V gene's germline CDR1 is KGHSH and CDR2 LQKENI.

The CDR3 bases are TGTGCCAGCAGTTTTCAAGAGACCCAGTACTTC. It translates to CASSFQETQYF. The chain links TRBV28 to TRBJ2-5, with D uncertain. The V end lost 3 bases, the J end lost 2 bases, and 1 base lay between the germline ends. This CDR3 has 11 amino acids. CDR1 and CDR2 from the germline V gene are MDHEN and SYDVKM.

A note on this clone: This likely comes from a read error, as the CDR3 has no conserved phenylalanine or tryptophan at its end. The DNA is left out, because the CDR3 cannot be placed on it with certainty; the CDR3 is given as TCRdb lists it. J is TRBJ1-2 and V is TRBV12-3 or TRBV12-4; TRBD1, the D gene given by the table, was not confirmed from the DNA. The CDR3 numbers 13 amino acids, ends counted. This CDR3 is CASSLGIRPQVLI.

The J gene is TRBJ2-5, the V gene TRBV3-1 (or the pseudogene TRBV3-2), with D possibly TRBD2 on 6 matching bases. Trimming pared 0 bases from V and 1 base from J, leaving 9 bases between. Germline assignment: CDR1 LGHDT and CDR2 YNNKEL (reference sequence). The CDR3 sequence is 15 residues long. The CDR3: CASSQDLLAQETQYF. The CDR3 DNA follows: TGTGCCAGCAGCCAAGATCTACTAGCCCAAGAGACCCAGTACTTC.

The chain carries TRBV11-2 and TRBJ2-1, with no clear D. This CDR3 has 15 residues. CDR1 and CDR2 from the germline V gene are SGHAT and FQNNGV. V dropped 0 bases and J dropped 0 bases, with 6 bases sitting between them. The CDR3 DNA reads TGTGCCAGCAGCTTAGAAAGGCCCTCCTACAATGAGCAGTTCTTC. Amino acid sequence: CASSLERPSYNEQFF.

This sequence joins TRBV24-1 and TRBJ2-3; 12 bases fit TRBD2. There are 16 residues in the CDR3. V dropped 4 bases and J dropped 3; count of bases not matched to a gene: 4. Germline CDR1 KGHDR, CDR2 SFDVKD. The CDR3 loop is CATSDSGLAGTDTQYF. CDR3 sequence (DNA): TGTGCCACCAGTGACTCCGGACTAGCGGGGACAGATACGCAGTATTTT.

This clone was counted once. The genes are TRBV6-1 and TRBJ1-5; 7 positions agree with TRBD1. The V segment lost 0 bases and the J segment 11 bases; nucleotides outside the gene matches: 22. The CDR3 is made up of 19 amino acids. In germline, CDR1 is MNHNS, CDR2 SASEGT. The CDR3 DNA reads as TGTGCCAGCAGTGAAGCCGCGACGGACAGGCAGGGAATTCAGAGGGCCCAGCATTTT. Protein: CASSEAATDRQGIQRAQHF.

The CDR3 DNA reads as TGTGCCAGTACAGATTTCTACGAGCAGTACTTC. This translates into CASTDFYEQYF. The chain has TRBV7-2 and TRBJ2-7; no reliable D call. The V gene's germline CDR1 is SGHTA and CDR2 FQGNSA. The V end lost 9 bases, the J end lost 3 bases, and 9 bases lay between the germline ends. The CDR3 covers 11 residues.

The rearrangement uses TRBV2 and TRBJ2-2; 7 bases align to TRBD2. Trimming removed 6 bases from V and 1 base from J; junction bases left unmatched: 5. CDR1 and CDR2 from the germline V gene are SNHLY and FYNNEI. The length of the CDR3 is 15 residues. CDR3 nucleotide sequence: TGTGCCAGCAGGGTAGCGGGTATGAACACCGGGGAGCTGTTTTTT. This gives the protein CASRVAGMNTGELFF.

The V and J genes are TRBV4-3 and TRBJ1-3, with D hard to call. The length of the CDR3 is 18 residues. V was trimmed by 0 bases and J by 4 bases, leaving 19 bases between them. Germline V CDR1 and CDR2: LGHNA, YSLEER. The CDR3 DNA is TGCGCCAGCAGCCAAGACAGGCAAGGGAGGCTAGTCGGAAACACCATATATTTT. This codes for CASSQDRQGRLVGNTIYF.

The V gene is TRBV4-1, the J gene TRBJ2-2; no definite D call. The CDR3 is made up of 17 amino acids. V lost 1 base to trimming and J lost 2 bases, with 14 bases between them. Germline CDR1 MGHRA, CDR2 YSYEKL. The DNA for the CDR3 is TGCGCCAGCAGCCAAGGAGATTGGGCGATAAACACCGGGGAGCTGTTTTTT. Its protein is CASSQGDWAINTGELFF.

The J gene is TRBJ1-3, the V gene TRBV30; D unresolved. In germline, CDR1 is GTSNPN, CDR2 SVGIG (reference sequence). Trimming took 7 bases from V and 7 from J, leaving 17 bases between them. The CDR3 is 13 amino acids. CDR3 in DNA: TGTGCCTCCCGCCGTAGTATGTGGAACACCATATATTTT. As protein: CASRRSMWNTIYF.

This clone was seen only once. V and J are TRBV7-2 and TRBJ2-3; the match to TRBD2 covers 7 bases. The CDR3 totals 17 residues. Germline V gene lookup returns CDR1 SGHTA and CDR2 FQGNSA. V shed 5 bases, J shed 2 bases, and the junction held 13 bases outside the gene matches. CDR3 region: CASSTRSGRGYTDTQYF. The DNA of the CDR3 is TGTGCCAGCAGCACCCGGTCGGGGCGGGGGTACACAGATACGCAGTATTTT.

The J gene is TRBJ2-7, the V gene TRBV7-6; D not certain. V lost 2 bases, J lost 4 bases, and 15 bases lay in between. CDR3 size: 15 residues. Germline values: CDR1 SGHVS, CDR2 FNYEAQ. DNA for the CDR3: TGTGCCAGCAGCTTAAACGCAGGACGGCGATACGAGCAGTACTTC. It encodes CASSLNAGRRYEQYF. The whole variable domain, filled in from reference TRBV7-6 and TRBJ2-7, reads GAGVSQSPRYKVTKRGQDVALRCDPISGHVSLYWYRQALGQGPEFLTYFNYEAQQDKSGLPNDRFSAERPEGSISTLTIQRTEQRDSAMYRCASSLNAGRRYEQYFGPGTRLTVT.

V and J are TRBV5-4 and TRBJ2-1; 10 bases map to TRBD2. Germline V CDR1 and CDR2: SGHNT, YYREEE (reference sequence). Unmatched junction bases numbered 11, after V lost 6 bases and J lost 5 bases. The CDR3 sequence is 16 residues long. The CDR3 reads CASTRRLAGVDNEQFF. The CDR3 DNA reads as TGTGCCAGCACCCGAAGGCTAGCGGGAGTCGACAATGAGCAGTTCTTC.

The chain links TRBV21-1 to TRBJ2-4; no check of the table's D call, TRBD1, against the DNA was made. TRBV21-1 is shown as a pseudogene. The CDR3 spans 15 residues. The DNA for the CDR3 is TGTGCCAGCAGCTTGGAACAGGCAGCCAAAAACATTCAGTACTTC. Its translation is CASSLEQAAKNIQYF.

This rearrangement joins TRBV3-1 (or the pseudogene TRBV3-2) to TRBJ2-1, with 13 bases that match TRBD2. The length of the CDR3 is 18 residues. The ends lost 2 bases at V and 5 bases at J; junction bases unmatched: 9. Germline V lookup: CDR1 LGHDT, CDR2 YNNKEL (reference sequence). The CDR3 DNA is TGTGCCAGCAGCCAATACCCTCCAGGACTAGCGGGGGACAATGAGCAGTTCTTC. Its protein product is CASSQYPPGLAGDNEQFF.

DNA for the CDR3: TGTGCCTGGACCCGAAGGGTTGGAGCTTTCTTT. Its translation: CAWTRRVGAFF. This chain uses TRBV30 with TRBJ1-1; no clear D. V lost 4 bases and J lost 10, with 13 bases in between. The CDR3 consists of 11 residues. Germline CDR1 GTSNPN, CDR2 SVGIG (reference sequence).

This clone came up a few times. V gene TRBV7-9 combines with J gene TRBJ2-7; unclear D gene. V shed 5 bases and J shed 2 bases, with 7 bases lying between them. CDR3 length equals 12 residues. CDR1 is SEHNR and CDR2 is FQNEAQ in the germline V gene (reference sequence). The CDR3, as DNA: TGTGCCAGCAGCCGCGCAACCTACGAGCAGTACTTC. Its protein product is CASSRATYEQYF.

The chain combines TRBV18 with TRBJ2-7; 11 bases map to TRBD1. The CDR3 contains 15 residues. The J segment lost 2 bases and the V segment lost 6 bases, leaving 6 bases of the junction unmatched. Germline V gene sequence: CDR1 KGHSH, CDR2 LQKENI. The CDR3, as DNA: TGTGCCAGCTCCCGTGGGGGACAGGGGGCCTACGAGCAGTACTTC. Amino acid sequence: CASSRGGQGAYEQYF.

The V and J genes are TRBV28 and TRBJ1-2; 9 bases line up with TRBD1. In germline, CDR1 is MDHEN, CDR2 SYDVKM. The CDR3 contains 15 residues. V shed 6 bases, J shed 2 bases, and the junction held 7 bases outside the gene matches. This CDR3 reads CASSLQGARNYGYTF. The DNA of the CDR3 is TGTGCCAGCAGCTTACAGGGGGCGCGGAACTATGGCTACACCTTC.